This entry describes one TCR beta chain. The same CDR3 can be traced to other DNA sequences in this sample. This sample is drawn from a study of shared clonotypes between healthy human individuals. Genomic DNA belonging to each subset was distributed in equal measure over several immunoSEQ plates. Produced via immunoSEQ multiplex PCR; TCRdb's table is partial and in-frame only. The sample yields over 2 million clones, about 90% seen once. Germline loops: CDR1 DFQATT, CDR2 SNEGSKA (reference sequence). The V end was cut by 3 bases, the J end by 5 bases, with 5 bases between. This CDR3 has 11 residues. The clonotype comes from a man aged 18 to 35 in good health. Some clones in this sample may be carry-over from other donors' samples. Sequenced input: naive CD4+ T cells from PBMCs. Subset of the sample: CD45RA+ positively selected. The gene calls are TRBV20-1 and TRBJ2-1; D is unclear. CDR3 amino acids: CSASPDNEQFF. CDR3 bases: TGCAGTGCTAGTCCCGACAATGAGCAGTTCTTC.